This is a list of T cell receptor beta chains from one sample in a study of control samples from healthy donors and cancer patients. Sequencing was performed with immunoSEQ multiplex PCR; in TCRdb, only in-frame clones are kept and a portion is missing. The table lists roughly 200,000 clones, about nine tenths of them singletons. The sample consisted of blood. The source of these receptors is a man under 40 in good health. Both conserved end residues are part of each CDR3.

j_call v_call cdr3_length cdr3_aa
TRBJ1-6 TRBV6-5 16 CASSYDVQGLNSPLHF
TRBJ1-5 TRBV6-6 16 CASSRGDRGENQPQHF
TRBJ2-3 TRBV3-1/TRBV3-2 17 CASSQGDFTYSTDTQYF
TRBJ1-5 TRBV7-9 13 CASSLAQGSSQHF
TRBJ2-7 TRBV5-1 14 CASSLIPDSYEQYF
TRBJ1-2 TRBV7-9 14 CASSSGEPLDGYTF
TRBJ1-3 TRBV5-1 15 CASSSRMGSGNTIYF
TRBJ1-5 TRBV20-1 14 CSASWGGQNQPQHF
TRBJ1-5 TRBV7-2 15 CASSSRTGRNQPQHF
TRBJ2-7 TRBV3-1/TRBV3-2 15 CASSLEYRGSYEQYF
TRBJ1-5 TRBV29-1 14 CSVGGVGINQPQHF
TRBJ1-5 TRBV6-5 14 CASKKDSLNQPQHF
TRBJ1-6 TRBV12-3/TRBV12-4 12 CASRKRQGSLHF
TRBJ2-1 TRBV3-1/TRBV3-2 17 CASSQEGHLSSYNEQFF
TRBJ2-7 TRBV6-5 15 CASTKGLYQSYEQYF
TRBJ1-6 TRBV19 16 CASSGQATGGYSPLHF
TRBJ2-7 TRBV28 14 CASTPGGRSYEQYF
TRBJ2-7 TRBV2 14 CASKPRDGLWEQYF
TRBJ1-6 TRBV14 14 CASSRDTARSPLHF
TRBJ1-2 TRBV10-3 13 CAISDKGARGYTF
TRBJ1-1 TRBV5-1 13 CASSWDQGTEAFF
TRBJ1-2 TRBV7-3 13 CASSLMANYGYTF
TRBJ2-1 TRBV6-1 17 CASSVALGTSGGNEQFF
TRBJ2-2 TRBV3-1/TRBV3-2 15 CASSHRGTNTGELFF
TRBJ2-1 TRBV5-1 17 CASSLGTSGGPDNEQFF
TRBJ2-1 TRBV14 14 CASSQEVGYDEQFF
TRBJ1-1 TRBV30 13 CAWGPTANTEAFF